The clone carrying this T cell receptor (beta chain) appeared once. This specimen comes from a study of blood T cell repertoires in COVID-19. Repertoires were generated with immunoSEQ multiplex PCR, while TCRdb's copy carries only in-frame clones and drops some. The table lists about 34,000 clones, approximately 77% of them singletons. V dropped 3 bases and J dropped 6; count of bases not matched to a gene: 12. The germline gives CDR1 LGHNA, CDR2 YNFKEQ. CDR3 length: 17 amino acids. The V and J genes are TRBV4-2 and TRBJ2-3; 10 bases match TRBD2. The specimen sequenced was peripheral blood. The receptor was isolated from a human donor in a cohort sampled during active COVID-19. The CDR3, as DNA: TGTGCCAGCAGCCATGATCCAAGCGGGAGGGGAAGGGATACGCAGTATTTT. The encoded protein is CASSHDPSGRGRDTQYF.